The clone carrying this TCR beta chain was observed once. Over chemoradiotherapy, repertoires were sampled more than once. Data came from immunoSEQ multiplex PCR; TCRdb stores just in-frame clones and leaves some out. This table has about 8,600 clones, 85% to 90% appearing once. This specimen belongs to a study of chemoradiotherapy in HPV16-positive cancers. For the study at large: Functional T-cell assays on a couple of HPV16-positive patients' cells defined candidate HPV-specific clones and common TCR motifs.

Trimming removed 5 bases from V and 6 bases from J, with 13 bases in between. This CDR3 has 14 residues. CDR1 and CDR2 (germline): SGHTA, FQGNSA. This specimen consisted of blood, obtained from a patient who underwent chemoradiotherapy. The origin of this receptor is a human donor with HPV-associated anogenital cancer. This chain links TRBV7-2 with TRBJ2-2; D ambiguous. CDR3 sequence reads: CASSPGYFAGELFF. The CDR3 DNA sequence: TGTGCCAGCAGCCCCGGTTATTTCGCCGGGGAGCTGTTTTTT. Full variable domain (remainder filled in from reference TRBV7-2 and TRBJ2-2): GAGVSQSPSNKVTEKGKDVELRCDPISGHTALYWYRQSLGQGLEFLIYFQGNSAPDKSGLPSDRFSAERTGGSVSTLTIQRTQQEDSAVYLCASSPGYFAGELFFGEGSRLTVL.